Below, 16 T cell receptor beta chains from the same sample are listed, as sequenced in a study of cytomegalovirus exposure and HLA in healthy donors. The primer mix had 60 Vbeta and 13 Jbeta primers. The repertoire was sequenced with immunoSEQ multiplex PCR; TCRdb's copy has only in-frame clones and lacks some. Here the sample spans over 150,000 clones, over 75% being singletons. Sequenced sample: PBMCs. Receptors originate from a man aged 35-49 years in good health and CMV-seronegative.

The rearrangement joins TRBV27 to TRBJ1-1; 7 positions match TRBD1. Germline trimming cut 3 bases from V and 5 bases from J; bases unmatched to any gene: 6. CDR1 and CDR2 (germline): MNHEY, SMNVEV (reference sequence). This CDR3 comprises 14 residues. As DNA, the CDR3 is TGTGCCAGCAGTTTCAGGACAGGCGGAACTGAAGCTTTCTTT. Its translation: CASSFRTGGTEAFF.

The rearrangement links TRBV6-1 to TRBJ2-3; D is undetermined. Per germline, CDR1 MNHNS and CDR2 SASEGT. This CDR3 has 15 amino acids. The germline V and J ends were trimmed by 7 bases and 4 bases, with 18 bases remaining between them. The CDR3 sequence is CASTEMLSRADTQYF. CDR3 bases: TGTGCCAGCACCGAAATGCTAAGCCGGGCAGATACGCAGTATTTT.

The chain combines TRBV7-2 with TRBJ2-3; 8 bases are a match to TRBD2. V lost 5 bases and J lost 5; bases outside the gene matches: 9. CDR1 and CDR2 (germline): SGHTA, FQGNSA. The CDR3 covers 15 residues. As DNA, the CDR3 is TGTGCCAGCAGCCCCCCCGCGGGGGGTGAAGATACGCAGTATTTT. It translates to CASSPPAGGEDTQYF.

CDR3 in DNA: TGTGCCAGCAGTTTCGTTGGCTCCGAGCAGTACTTC. Translation gives CASSFVGSEQYF. V gene TRBV27 combines with J gene TRBJ2-7, with D uncertain. Germline V gives CDR1 MNHEY, CDR2 SMNVEV (reference sequence). The CDR3 extends over 12 amino acids. Trimming left V 3 bases short and J 6 bases short, with 9 bases between.

V gene TRBV30 combines with J gene TRBJ1-1, with 7 nucleotides matching TRBD1. Trimming cost V 4 bases and J 4 bases; bases outside gene matches: 9. Per germline, CDR1 GTSNPN and CDR2 SVGIG (reference sequence). This CDR3 contains 14 residues. CDR3 residues: CAWTRQGMGTEAFF. CDR3 nucleotide sequence: TGTGCCTGGACAAGACAGGGTATGGGCACTGAAGCTTTCTTT.

The V gene is TRBV10-3, the J gene TRBJ1-2, with D perhaps TRBD1 (6 bases). Per germline, CDR1 ENHRY and CDR2 SYGVKD. CDR3 length: 15 amino acids. V was trimmed by 7 bases and J by 4 bases, leaving 19 bases between them. DNA for the CDR3: TGTGCCATCACCCAGGGAGATAAAGGGGGCTATGGCTACACCTTC. It encodes CAITQGDKGGYGYTF.

The V and J genes are TRBV11-3 and TRBJ1-1; 10 bases are shared with TRBD1. CDR1 SGHNT and CDR2 YENEEA come from the germline V gene. The CDR3 totals 11 residues. V was pared by 8 bases and J by 7 bases, with 1 base of the junction left unmatched. CDR3 amino acids: CASGQGDEAFF. Written as DNA, the CDR3 is TGTGCCAGCGGACAGGGGGATGAAGCTTTCTTT.

V usage is TRBV7-6 and J usage is TRBJ2-7; 7 bases line up with TRBD2. Germline V gene data show CDR1 as SGHVS and CDR2 as FNYEAQ. CDR3 length: 15 amino acids. J lost 2 bases, V lost 1 base, and 5 bases had no gene match. DNA of the CDR3: TGTGCCAGCAGCTTAGAGGGCGGGGGAACCTACGAGCAGTACTTC. This codes for CASSLEGGGTYEQYF. The entire variable domain, with the rest obtained from reference TRBV7-6 and TRBJ2-7, is as follows: GAGVSQSPRYKVTKRGQDVALRCDPISGHVSLYWYRQALGQGPEFLTYFNYEAQQDKSGLPNDRFSAERPEGSISTLTIQRTEQRDSAMYRCASSLEGGGTYEQYFGPGTRLTVT.

The gene calls are TRBV7-9 and TRBJ1-4, with 10 bases lining up with TRBD1. From germline, CDR1 is SEHNR and CDR2 FQNEAQ (reference sequence). There are 14 residues in the CDR3. V dropped 5 bases and J dropped 5; count of bases not matched to a gene: 2. The CDR3 sequence: CASSQDRGNEKLFF. The CDR3 DNA sequence: TGTGCCAGCAGCCAGGACAGGGGGAATGAAAAACTGTTTTTT.

This clone was seen only once. CDR3 sequence reads: CASSESRNNRLRDTEAFF. The CDR3 nucleotides are TGCGCCAGCAGTGAGTCGCGTAACAATAGATTACGGGACACTGAAGCTTTCTTT. This chain links TRBV10-1 with TRBJ1-1; no definite D call. V shed 0 bases and J shed 3 bases, with 20 bases lying between them. The length of the CDR3 is 18 residues. Germline values: CDR1 WNHNN, CDR2 SYGVQD (reference sequence).

The DNA for the CDR3 is TGCGCCAGCAGCCCCCAGACAGGGGTTAACTATGGCTACACCTTC. It specifies CASSPQTGVNYGYTF. The chain uses TRBV4-1 and TRBJ1-2, with 8 bases lining up with TRBD1. The junction had 5 bases not matched to a gene; V was cut back by 4 bases and J by 1 base. The germline CDR1 and CDR2 sequences are MGHRA and YSYEKL. This CDR3 contains 15 residues.

The CDR3 is CASGDSRNQPQHF. The CDR3 DNA reads TGTGCCAGCGGAGACAGCCGCAATCAGCCCCAGCATTTT. The chain employs TRBV9 and TRBJ1-5; tentative D call: TRBD1 (5 bases). CDR1 is SGDLS and CDR2 is YYNGEE in the germline V gene. Between the trimmed V and J ends, which lost 7 bases and 2 bases, there was a span of 10 bases. The CDR3 has 13 amino acids.

The chain recombines TRBV29-1 with TRBJ2-1; 12 bases agree with TRBD1. J lost 2 bases, V lost 5 bases, and 4 bases had no gene match. The CDR3 is 15 residues long. Per germline, CDR1 SQVTM and CDR2 ANQGSEA. CDR3 DNA sequence: TGCAGCGTTAGGGGACAGGGGGCTCCCTACAATGAGCAGTTCTTC. It specifies CSVRGQGAPYNEQFF.

V and J are TRBV27 and TRBJ2-5; 16 nucleotides align to TRBD2. Germline V gene sequence: CDR1 MNHEY, CDR2 SMNVEV (reference sequence). V shed 2 bases, J shed 9 bases, and the junction held 18 bases outside the gene matches. The CDR3 sequence is 20 residues long. CDR3 sequence reads: CASSLLKPGTSGGAVSAQYF. The CDR3 DNA sequence: TGTGCCAGCAGTTTACTCAAACCCGGGACTAGCGGGGGGGCAGTTTCGGCCCAGTACTTC.

The rearrangement links TRBV15 to TRBJ2-2; no firm D call. Per germline, CDR1 LNHNV and CDR2 YYDKDF (reference sequence). CDR3 size: 14 residues. Between the trimmed V and J ends, which lost 0 bases and 4 bases, there was a span of 6 bases. The DNA for the CDR3 is TGTGCCACCAGCAGAGATCCTACCACCGGGGAGCTGTTTTTT. It is translated as CATSRDPTTGELFF. The entire variable domain, with the rest obtained from reference TRBV15 and TRBJ2-2, is as follows: DAMVIQNPRYQVTQFGKPVTLSCSQTLNHNVMYWYQQKSSQAPKLLFHYYDKDFNNEADTPDNFQSRRPNTSFCFLDIRSPGLGDTAMYLCATSRDPTTGELFFGEGSRLTVL.

DNA of the CDR3: TGTGCCAGCAGTACTTCCGGGACAGCTTCCTACAATGAGCAGTTCTTC. Protein: CASSTSGTASYNEQFF. V is TRBV28 and J is TRBJ2-1, with 7 bases that match TRBD1. This CDR3 spans 16 amino acids. The germline gives CDR1 MDHEN, CDR2 SYDVKM. V shed 5 bases and J 1 base; nucleotides not matched to a gene: 8.